Each of the 18 T cell receptor beta chains below was sequenced from the same sample in a study of Graves' ophthalmopathy and Graves' hyperthyroidism. As the template, RNA transcripts were used to amplify TCR beta CDR3 regions. An opening RT-PCR round employed HTBI primers and preceded a second-round multiplex PCR. TCRdb redid the calling of the multiplex PCR reads with MiXCR, one entry per CDR3 protein. The sample includes hundreds of thousands of distinct CDR3 sequences, 14% of them seen just once. Sample: blood. Every receptor here comes from a woman aged 25-40 years with Graves' ophthalmopathy.

This clonotype was recorded at least ten times. J is TRBJ1-3 and V is TRBV19, with D perhaps matching TRBD1 (6 bases). Germline lookup yields CDR1 LNHDA and CDR2 SQIVND (reference sequence). Trimming pared 3 bases from V and 0 bases from J, leaving 12 bases between. The CDR3 spans 16 residues. The CDR3, as DNA: TGTGCCAGTAGTATCTCCCGGACAGCCTCTGGAAACACCATATATTTT. Translating gives CASSISRTASGNTIYF.

In its sample, this clonotype was seen many times. The chain is built from TRBV12-3 or TRBV12-4 and TRBJ2-2; D assignment may be TRBD1 or TRBD2 (5 bases each). V lost 5 bases to trimming and J lost 5 bases, with 21 bases between them. The CDR3 loop spans 17 amino acids. The CDR3 DNA reads as TGTGCCAGCAGTCTCGCCCTGACAGAGTGGGGGACCGGGGAGCTGTTTTTT. Amino acid sequence: CASSLALTEWGTGELFF.

This clonotype has only a few counts. This could be a read error, since a much larger clone is one nucleotide away. Because the CDR3 is missing its conserved closing phenylalanine or tryptophan, this is likely a read error. The rearrangement links TRBV5-1 to TRBJ2-7; 7 bases match TRBD1. V was clipped by 4 bases and J by 3 bases; unmatched bases: 10. CDR1 is SGHRS, CDR2 YFSETQ, per germline. CDR3 size: 15 residues. The CDR3: CASSAGTAQIYEQYL. CDR3 in DNA: TGCGCCAGCAGCGCCGGGACAGCTCAAATCTACGAGCAGTACTTG.

This clonotype was observed at least ten times. The chain employs TRBV20-1 and TRBJ1-2; D call uncertain. This CDR3 has 13 amino acids. Germline-derived CDR1 and CDR2 are DFQATT and SNEGSKA (reference sequence). The germline V and J ends were trimmed by 4 bases and 3 bases, with 12 bases remaining between them. The CDR3 loop reads CSATLSDDYGYTF. CDR3 coding DNA: TGCAGTGCTACTCTTTCGGACGACTATGGCTACACCTTC.

This clonotype was seen many times. The genes are TRBV6-2 or TRBV6-3 and TRBJ1-5, with D possibly matching TRBD1 (5 bases). CDR1 and CDR2 from the germline V gene are MNHEY and SVGEGT. With 2 bases removed from V and 6 bases from J, the gap between germline ends came to 11 bases. CDR3 length: 14 amino acids. The DNA for the CDR3 is TGTGCCAGCAGTTACCCCAGGGTGGGTCAGCCCCAGCATTTT. This sequence encodes CASSYPRVGQPQHF.

V gene TRBV2 combines with J gene TRBJ1-2; TRBD1 is a possible D gene (5 bases). Looked up from germline, CDR1 is SNHLY and CDR2 is FYNNEI. CDR3 length equals 15 residues. V lost 4 bases to trimming and J lost 9 bases, with 21 bases between them. CDR3 in amino acids: CASSAFVGLSRSYTF. The DNA of the CDR3 is TGTGCCAGCAGTGCCTTTGTGGGGCTATCTAGGAGCTACACCTTC.

This clonotype was counted many times. The V and J genes are TRBV11-2 and TRBJ2-5, with 7 bases identical to TRBD2. Per the germline V gene, CDR1 is SGHAT and CDR2 is FQNNGV. The CDR3 is made up of 16 amino acids. V lost 5 bases and J lost 1; bases outside the gene matches: 10. The chain's CDR3 is CASSPYGGGSQETQYF. Written as DNA, the CDR3 is TGTGCCAGCAGCCCTTATGGGGGAGGGTCCCAAGAGACCCAGTACTTC.

This clonotype has at least ten counts. This chain links TRBV5-6 with TRBJ2-5, with D perhaps matching TRBD2 (5 bases). Trimming shortened V by 0 bases and J by 3 bases, and 6 bases separated the two germline ends. The germline CDR1 and CDR2 sequences are SGHDT and YYEEEE. The CDR3 sequence is 13 residues long. CDR3 loop: CASSLVAKETQYF. CDR3 DNA sequence: TGTGCCAGCAGCTTGGTAGCGAAAGAGACCCAGTACTTC.

The V gene is TRBV7-2, the J gene TRBJ1-1, with unresolved D. V was clipped by 6 bases and J by 4 bases, with 15 bases between them. This CDR3 region has 14 residues. CDR1 and CDR2 (germline): SGHTA, FQGNSA. The CDR3 is CASRPQVASTEAFF. In nucleotides, the CDR3 is TGTGCCAGCAGACCTCAGGTTGCGAGCACTGAAGCTTTCTTT.

This clonotype was detected a few times. The chain uses TRBV20-1 and TRBJ1-5; D uncertain. Germline V gene lookup returns CDR1 DFQATT and CDR2 SNEGSKA (reference sequence). Deletions cut 6 bases from V and 4 bases from J, with 22 bases between. This CDR3 is built from 16 residues. DNA for the CDR3: TGCAGTGCAACTGGGAACTCCGCGACGGGAAATCAGCCCCAGCATTTT. Translation: CSATGNSATGNQPQHF.

This clonotype was recorded many times. This chain joins TRBV24-1 and TRBJ1-3, with D unclear. With 5 bases removed from V and 0 bases from J, the gap between germline ends came to 13 bases. The germline V gene encodes CDR1 KGHDR and CDR2 SFDVKD. The CDR3 runs 16 residues. The CDR3 protein is CATSASSGGSGNTIYF. Here the CDR3 DNA reads TGTGCCACCAGTGCCTCCTCGGGCGGCTCTGGAAACACCATATATTTT.

This clonotype has a count of ten or more. The chain joins TRBV19 to TRBJ1-5; TRBD1 aligns across 7 bases. There are 15 residues in the CDR3. Germline V gene data show CDR1 as LNHDA and CDR2 as SQIVND (reference sequence). J was trimmed by 1 base and V by 5 bases; bases with no gene match: 5. For the CDR3, the DNA is TGTGCCAGTAGTGACAGGGATCGGAGCAATCAGCCCCAGCATTTT. Its translation is CASSDRDRSNQPQHF. Supplemented by reference TRBV19 and TRBJ1-5, the full variable domain reads DGGITQSPKYLFRKEGQNVTLSCEQNLNHDAMYWYRQDPGQGLRLIYYSQIVNDFQKGDIAEGYSVSREKKESFPLTVTSAQKNPTAFYLCASSDRDRSNQPQHFGDGTRLSIL.

This sequence joins TRBV19 and TRBJ1-5; the match to TRBD1 covers 8 bases. Germline V gives CDR1 LNHDA, CDR2 SQIVND (reference sequence). The CDR3 covers 20 residues. Trimming cost V 0 bases and J 9 bases; bases outside gene matches: 22. In nucleotides, the CDR3 is TGTGCCAGTAGTATAGAACCCTGGGTGCTCGGACAGGGCCGGGGACTGCCCCAGCATTTT. This sequence encodes CASSIEPWVLGQGRGLPQHF.

This clonotype has a count of ten or more. The chain recombines TRBV12-3 or TRBV12-4 with TRBJ2-7; possible D gene TRBD1, 5 bases. The CDR3 extends over 13 amino acids. Trimming took 6 bases from V and 5 from J, leaving 14 bases between them. The CDR3: CASSPGIPDEQYF. CDR3 nucleotides: TGTGCCAGCAGCCCAGGGATTCCCGACGAGCAGTACTTC.

This sequence joins TRBV5-1 and TRBJ2-7; D is undetermined. The CDR3 loop spans 15 amino acids. Germline V lookup: CDR1 SGHRS, CDR2 YFSETQ. The V and J ends lost 1 base and 1 base respectively, with 12 bases between them. This CDR3 reads CASSLKDAGSYEQYF. The CDR3 coding sequence is TGCGCCAGCAGCTTGAAGGACGCCGGTTCCTACGAGCAGTACTTC. Full variable domain (rest looked up from reference TRBV5-1 and TRBJ2-7): KAGVTQTPRYLIKTRGQQVTLSCSPISGHRSVSWYQQTPGQGLQFLFEYFSETQRNKGNFPGRFSGRQFSNSRSEMNVSTLELGDSALYLCASSLKDAGSYEQYFGPGTRLTVT.

This clonotype was seen many times. The rearrangement uses TRBV6-1 and TRBJ1-5, with a weak D call TRBD1 (6 bases). The ends were cut back, 6 bases at V and 7 bases at J, with 19 bases in the middle. CDR3 length: 15 amino acids. The germline gives CDR1 MNHNS, CDR2 SASEGT. CDR3 sequence reads: CASRNEKGGRQPQHF. The DNA for the CDR3 is TGTGCCAGCAGAAACGAGAAGGGGGGCCGGCAGCCCCAGCATTTT.

The table lists this clonotype with a few counts. V and J are TRBV11-2 and TRBJ2-7; D is ambiguous. The germline V and J ends were trimmed by 1 base and 0 bases, with 7 bases remaining between them. This CDR3 contains 14 residues. CDR1 and CDR2 (germline): SGHAT, FQNNGV. CDR3 amino acids: CASSLAPYSYEQYF. Written as DNA, the CDR3 is TGTGCCAGCAGCTTAGCCCCATACTCCTACGAGCAGTACTTC.

This clonotype has at least ten counts. V and J are TRBV6-2 or TRBV6-3 and TRBJ2-4; 15 bases align to TRBD2. This CDR3 comprises 20 residues. J was trimmed by 1 base and V by 0 bases; bases with no gene match: 7. CDR1 is MNHEY and CDR2 is SVGEGT in the germline V gene. This CDR3 reads CASSYSIGTSGRRAKNIQYF. The CDR3 DNA reads TGTGCCAGCAGTTACTCCATCGGGACTAGCGGGAGGCGGGCCAAAAACATTCAGTACTTC.